This TCR beta chain is drawn from a study of cytomegalovirus exposure and HLA in healthy donors. At the level of the study: A subsequent analysis reported that the 120 or so validation repertoires were produced on the same platform that had also been used for the roughly 670 first-cohort repertoires.

TCRdb's copy holds only in-frame clones and misses some; the assay was immunoSEQ multiplex PCR. This sample has a few hundred thousand clones, with roughly 87% found just once. Sequencing was done on a sample of PBMCs. The sequence was collected from a man younger than 35 in good health and CMV-seropositive.

CDR3 loop: CASSVVREGGRENTEAFF. CDR3 DNA sequence: TGTGCCAGCAGCGTAGTAAGGGAAGGGGGCCGGGAGAACACTGAAGCTTTCTTT. The V gene is TRBV9, the J gene TRBJ1-1; 7 positions match TRBD1. The J segment lost 1 base and the V segment lost 0 bases, leaving 12 bases of the junction unmatched. CDR1 is SGDLS, CDR2 YYNGEE, per germline. The CDR3 contains 18 residues.